The rows below give T cell receptor beta chains drawn from one sample of a study of T cell responses to AZD1222 COVID-19 vaccine. Measured with immunoSEQ multiplex PCR; TCRdb has only the in-frame clones, and not every one. The sample lists roughly 100,000 clones, around nine tenths seen once, with around 3.1% in the top ten. The material was peripheral blood, obtained on day 0 of AZD1222 vaccination. The receptors shown here come from an adult in good health. Both conserved end residues are part of each CDR3. The order of the fields is J gene, D gene, clone size, V gene, CDR3 length, CDR3 protein, CDR3 DNA. The D gene is left open where the match is weak. Expanded clones get a size class; other rows say once, few or many, or leave the size out.

J: TRBJ1-2
D: TRBD1
size: -
V: TRBV9
length: 15
CDR3: CASSTGQGGNYGYTF
DNA: TGTGCCAGCAGCACCGGACAGGGGGGGAACTATGGCTACACCTTC

J: TRBJ2-7
D: TRBD1
size: -
V: TRBV18
length: 15
CDR3: CASSPLDRGLHEQYF
DNA: TGTGCCAGCTCACCACTGGACAGGGGGCTCCACGAGCAGTACTTC

J: TRBJ2-3
D: -
size: -
V: TRBV28
length: 12
CDR3: CASRMAGLLTTF
DNA: TGTGCCAGCAGGATGGCGGGACTCCTAACCACATTT

J: TRBJ1-2
D: TRBD1
size: -
V: TRBV15
length: 15
CDR3: CATSGKPGGDGGYTF
DNA: TGTGCCACCAGCGGGAAACCAGGGGGCGACGGAGGCTACACCTTC

J: TRBJ1-4
D: -
size: -
V: TRBV7-9
length: 14
CDR3: CASSLDGSKEKLFF
DNA: TGTGCCAGCAGTCTGGACGGCTCTAAAGAAAAACTGTTTTTT

J: TRBJ2-1
D: TRBD2
size: few
V: TRBV7-9
length: 19
CDR3: CASSSRHGGRSLVVDEQFF
DNA: TGTGCCAGCAGCTCACGTCACGGCGGGAGATCGTTAGTTGTGGATGAGCAGTTCTTC

J: TRBJ2-2
D: TRBD2
size: -
V: TRBV6-5
length: 14
CDR3: CASSGLAGAGELFF
DNA: TGTGCCAGCAGCGGACTAGCGGGGGCCGGGGAGCTGTTTTTT

J: TRBJ2-1
D: TRBD2
size: -
V: TRBV3-1/TRBV3-2
length: 16
CDR3: CASSQSPGLAGNEQFF
DNA: TGTGCCAGCAGTCAATCTCCCGGACTAGCGGGGAATGAGCAGTTCTTC

J: TRBJ1-5
D: -
size: -
V: TRBV5-8
length: 14
CDR3: CASSLRALGQPQHF
DNA: TGTGCCAGCAGCTTGAGGGCCTTGGGTCAGCCCCAGCATTTT

J: TRBJ1-1
D: -
size: -
V: TRBV5-1
length: 16
CDR3: CASSPDTHFFNTEAFF
DNA: TGCGCCAGCAGCCCGGACACTCATTTCTTCAACACTGAAGCTTTCTTT

J: TRBJ2-2
D: -
size: -
V: TRBV7-2
length: 15
CDR3: CASSLRGANTGELFF
DNA: TGTGCCAGCAGCCTACGGGGGGCCAACACCGGGGAGCTGTTTTTT